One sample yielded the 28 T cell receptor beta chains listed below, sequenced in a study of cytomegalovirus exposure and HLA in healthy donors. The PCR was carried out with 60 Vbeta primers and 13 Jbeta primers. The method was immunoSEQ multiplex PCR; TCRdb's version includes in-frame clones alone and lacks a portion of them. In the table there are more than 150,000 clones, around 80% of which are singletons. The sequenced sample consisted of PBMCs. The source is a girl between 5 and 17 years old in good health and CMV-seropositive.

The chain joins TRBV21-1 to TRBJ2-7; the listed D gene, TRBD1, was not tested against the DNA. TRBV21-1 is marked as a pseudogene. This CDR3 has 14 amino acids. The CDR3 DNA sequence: TGTGCCAGCAGCATAGGGGTCCTAGGCTCCGAGCAGTACTTC. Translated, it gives CASSIGVLGSEQYF.

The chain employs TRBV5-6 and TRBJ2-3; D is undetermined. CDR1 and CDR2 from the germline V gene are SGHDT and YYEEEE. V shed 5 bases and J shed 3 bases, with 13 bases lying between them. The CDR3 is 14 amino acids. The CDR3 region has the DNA TGTGCCAGCAGAACCCCTAAACAGACAGATACGCAGTATTTT. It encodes CASRTPKQTDTQYF.

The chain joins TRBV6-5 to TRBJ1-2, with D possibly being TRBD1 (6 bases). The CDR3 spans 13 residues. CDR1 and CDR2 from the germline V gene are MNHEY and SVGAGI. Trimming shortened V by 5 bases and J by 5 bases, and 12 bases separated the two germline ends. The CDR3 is CASSQQGRYGYTF. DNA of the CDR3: TGTGCCAGCAGTCAACAGGGCCGATATGGCTACACCTTC.

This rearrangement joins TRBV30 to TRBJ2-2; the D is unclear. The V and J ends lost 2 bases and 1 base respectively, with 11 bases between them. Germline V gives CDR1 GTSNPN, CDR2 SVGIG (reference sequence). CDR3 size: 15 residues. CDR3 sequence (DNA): TGTGCCTGGAGTTCGTCCAGGAAGAACACCGGGGAGCTGTTTTTT. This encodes CAWSSSRKNTGELFF.

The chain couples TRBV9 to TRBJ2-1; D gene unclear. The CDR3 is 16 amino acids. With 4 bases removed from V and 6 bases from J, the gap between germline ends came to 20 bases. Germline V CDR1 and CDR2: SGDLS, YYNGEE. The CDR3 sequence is CASSSHEALFVNEQFF. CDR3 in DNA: TGTGCCAGCAGCTCACACGAGGCCCTGTTTGTCAATGAGCAGTTCTTC.

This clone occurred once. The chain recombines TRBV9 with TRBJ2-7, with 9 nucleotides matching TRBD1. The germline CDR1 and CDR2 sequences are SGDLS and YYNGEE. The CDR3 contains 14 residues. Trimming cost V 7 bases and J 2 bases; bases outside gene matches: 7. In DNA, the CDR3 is TGTGCCAGCCACCCCGGGACAGGGCCCTACGAGCAGTACTTC. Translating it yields CASHPGTGPYEQYF.

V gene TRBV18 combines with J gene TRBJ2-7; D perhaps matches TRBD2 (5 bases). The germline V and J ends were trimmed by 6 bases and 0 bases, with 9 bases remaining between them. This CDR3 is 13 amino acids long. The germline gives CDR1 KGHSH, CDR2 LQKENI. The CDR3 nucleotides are TGTGCCAGCTCCGCCGGGGACTCCTACGAGCAGTACTTC. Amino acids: CASSAGDSYEQYF.

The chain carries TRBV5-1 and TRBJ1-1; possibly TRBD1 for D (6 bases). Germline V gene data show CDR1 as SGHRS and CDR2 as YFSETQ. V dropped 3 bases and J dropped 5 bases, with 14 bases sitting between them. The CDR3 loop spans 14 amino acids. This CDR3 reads CASSSREGGTEAFF. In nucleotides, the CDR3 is TGCGCCAGCAGCTCCAGGGAGGGGGGGACTGAAGCTTTCTTT.

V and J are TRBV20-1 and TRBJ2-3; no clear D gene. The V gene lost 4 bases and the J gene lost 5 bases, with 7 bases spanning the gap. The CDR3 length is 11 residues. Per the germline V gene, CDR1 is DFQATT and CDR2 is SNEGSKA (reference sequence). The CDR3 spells CSATNRDTQYF. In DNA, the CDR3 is TGCAGTGCTACTAACAGAGATACGCAGTATTTT.

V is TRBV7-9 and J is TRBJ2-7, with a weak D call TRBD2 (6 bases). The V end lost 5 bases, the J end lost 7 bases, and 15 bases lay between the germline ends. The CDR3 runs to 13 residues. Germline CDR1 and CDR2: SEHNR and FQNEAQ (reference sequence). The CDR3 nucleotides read TGTGCCAGCAGCCCAGGGACTCTCGGGGAGCAGTACTTC. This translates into CASSPGTLGEQYF.

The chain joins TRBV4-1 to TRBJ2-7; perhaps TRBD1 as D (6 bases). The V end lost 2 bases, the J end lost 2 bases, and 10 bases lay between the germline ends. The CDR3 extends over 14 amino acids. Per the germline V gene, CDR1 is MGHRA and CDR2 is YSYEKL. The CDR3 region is CASSQTGMTYEQYF. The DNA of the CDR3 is TGCGCCAGCAGCCAAACAGGGATGACCTACGAGCAGTACTTC.

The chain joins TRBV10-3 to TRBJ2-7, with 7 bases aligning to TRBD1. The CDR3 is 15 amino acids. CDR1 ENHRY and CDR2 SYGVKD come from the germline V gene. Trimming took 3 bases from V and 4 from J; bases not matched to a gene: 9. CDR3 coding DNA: TGTGCCATCAGTGATGACAGGGCAGGTGTGTACGAGCAGTACTTC. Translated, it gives CAISDDRAGVYEQYF.

CDR3 DNA sequence: TGTGCCAGCAGCTTCCACGCGCGAGGGCCTTGGGCAGATACGCAGTATTTT. Protein product: CASSFHARGPWADTQYF. The gene calls are TRBV13 and TRBJ2-3; D possibly corresponds to TRBD2 (5 bases). Germline V CDR1 and CDR2: PRHDT, FYEKMQ (reference sequence). Trimming shortened V by 3 bases and J by 4 bases, and 20 bases separated the two germline ends. There are 17 residues in the CDR3.

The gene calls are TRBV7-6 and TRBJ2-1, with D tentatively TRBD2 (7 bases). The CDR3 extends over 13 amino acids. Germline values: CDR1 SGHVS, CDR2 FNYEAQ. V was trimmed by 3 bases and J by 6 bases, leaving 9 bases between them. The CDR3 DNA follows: TGTGCCAGCAGCTTTAGGGGGGGCAATGAGCAGTTCTTC. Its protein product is CASSFRGGNEQFF.

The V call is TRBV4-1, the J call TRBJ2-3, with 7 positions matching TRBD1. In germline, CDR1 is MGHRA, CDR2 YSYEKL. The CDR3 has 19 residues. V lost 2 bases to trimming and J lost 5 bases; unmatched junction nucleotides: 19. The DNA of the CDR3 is TGCGCCAGCAGCCAATTTGGGGCAAGGAACAGGGGTTGGGTAGATACGCAGTATTTT. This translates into CASSQFGARNRGWVDTQYF.

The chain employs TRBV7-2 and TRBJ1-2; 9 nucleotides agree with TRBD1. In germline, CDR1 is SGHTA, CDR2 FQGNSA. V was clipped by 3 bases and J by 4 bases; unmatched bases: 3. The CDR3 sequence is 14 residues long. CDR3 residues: CASSFRGQGYGYTF. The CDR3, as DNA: TGTGCCAGCAGCTTTAGGGGACAGGGCTATGGCTACACCTTC. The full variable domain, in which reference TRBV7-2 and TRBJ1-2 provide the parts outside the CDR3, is GAGVSQSPSNKVTEKGKDVELRCDPISGHTALYWYRQSLGQGLEFLIYFQGNSAPDKSGLPSDRFSAERTGGSVSTLTIQRTQQEDSAVYLCASSFRGQGYGYTFGSGTRLTVV.

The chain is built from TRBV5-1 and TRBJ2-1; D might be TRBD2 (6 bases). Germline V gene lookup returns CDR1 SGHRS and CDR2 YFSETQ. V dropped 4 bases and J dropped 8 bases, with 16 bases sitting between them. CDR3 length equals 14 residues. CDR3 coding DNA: TGCGCCAGCAGCCGCGGAGGGTTAGGGGATGAGCAGTTCTTC. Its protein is CASSRGGLGDEQFF. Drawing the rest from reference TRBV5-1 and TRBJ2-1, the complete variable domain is KAGVTQTPRYLIKTRGQQVTLSCSPISGHRSVSWYQQTPGQGLQFLFEYFSETQRNKGNFPGRFSGRQFSNSRSEMNVSTLELGDSALYLCASSRGGLGDEQFFGPGTRLTVL.

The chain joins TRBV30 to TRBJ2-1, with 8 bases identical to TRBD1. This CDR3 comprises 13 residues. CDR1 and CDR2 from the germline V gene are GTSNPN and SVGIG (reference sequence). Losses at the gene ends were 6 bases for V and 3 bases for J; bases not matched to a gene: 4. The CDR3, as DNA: TGTGCCTGTGGACAGGGTAACTACAATGAGCAGTTCTTC. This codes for CACGQGNYNEQFF.

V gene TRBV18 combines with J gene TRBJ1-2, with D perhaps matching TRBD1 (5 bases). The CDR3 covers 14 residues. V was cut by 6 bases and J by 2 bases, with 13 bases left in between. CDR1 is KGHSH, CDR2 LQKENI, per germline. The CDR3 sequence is CASSPTGSNYGYTF. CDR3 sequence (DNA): TGTGCCAGCTCCCCCACAGGTTCAAACTATGGCTACACCTTC.

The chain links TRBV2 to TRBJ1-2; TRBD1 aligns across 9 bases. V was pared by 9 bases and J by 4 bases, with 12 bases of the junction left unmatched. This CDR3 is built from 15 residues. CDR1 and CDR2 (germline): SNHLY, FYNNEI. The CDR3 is CASLPGTGWVYGYTF. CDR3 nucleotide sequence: TGTGCCAGTTTGCCCGGGACAGGGTGGGTCTATGGCTACACCTTC.

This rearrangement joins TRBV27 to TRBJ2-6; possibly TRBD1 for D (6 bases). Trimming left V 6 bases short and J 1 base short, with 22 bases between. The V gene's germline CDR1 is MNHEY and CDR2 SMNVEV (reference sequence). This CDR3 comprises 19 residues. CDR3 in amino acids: CASRPKVTSTGSGANVLTF. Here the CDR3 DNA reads TGTGCCAGCAGACCCAAGGTGACTTCGACAGGATCTGGGGCCAACGTCCTGACTTTC.

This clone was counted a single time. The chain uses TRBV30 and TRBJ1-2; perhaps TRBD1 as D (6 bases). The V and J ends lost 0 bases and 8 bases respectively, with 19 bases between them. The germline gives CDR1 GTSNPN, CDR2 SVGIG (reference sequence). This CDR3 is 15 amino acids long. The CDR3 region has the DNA TGTGCCTGGAGTGTAGGCCAGGGGCTGTACGGAGGCTACACCTTC. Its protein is CAWSVGQGLYGGYTF.

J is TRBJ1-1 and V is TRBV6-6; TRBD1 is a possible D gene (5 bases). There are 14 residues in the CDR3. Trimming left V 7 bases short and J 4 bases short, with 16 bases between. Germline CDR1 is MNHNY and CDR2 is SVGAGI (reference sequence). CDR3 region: CASTWWGWGTEAFF. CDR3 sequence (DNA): TGTGCCAGCACCTGGTGGGGCTGGGGCACTGAAGCTTTCTTT.

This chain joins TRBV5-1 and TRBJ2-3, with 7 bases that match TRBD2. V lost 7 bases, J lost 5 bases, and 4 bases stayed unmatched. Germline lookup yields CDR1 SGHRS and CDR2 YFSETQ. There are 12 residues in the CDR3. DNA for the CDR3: TGCGCCAGCGCTGGGGGGGGAGATACGCAGTATTTT. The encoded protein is CASAGGGDTQYF.

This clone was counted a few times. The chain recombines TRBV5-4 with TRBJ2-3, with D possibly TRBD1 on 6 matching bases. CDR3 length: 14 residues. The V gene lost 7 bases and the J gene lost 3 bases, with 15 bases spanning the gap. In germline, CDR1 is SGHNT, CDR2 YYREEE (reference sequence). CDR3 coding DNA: TGTGCCAGCGCCCCCCGGACAGAAACAGATACGCAGTATTTT. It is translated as CASAPRTETDTQYF.

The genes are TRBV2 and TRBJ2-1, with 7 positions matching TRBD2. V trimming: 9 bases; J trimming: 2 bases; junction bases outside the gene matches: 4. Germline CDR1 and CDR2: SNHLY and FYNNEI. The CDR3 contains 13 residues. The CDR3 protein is CASAGTTYNEQFF. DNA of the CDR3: TGTGCCAGTGCCGGGACTACCTACAATGAGCAGTTCTTC.

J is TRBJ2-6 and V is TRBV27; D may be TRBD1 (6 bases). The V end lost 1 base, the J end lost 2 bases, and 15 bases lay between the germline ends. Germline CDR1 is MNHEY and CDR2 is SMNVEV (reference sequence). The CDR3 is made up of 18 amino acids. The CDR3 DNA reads TGTGCCAGCAGTTTATTGACAGGCGCCCGAGCTGGGGCCAACGTCCTGACTTTC. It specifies CASSLLTGARAGANVLTF.

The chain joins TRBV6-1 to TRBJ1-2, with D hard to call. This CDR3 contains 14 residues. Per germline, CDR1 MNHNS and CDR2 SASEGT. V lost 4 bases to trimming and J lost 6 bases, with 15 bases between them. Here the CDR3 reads CASSVPGDANGYTF. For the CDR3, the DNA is TGTGCCAGCAGTGTTCCGGGAGACGCTAATGGCTACACCTTC.